Following are 22 T cell receptor beta chains from one sample sequenced in a study of cytomegalovirus exposure and HLA in healthy donors. Amplification used 60 Vbeta primers and 13 Jbeta primers. TCRdb's table, derived via immunoSEQ multiplex PCR, lists solely in-frame clones and lacks some. Of fewer than 200,000 clones in the sample, approximately 9.5% were seen once. Sample: PBMCs. Receptor source: a woman aged 30 to 39 in good health and CMV-seropositive.

This clone has a handful of counts. The chain couples TRBV9 to TRBJ2-1; a weak D match, TRBD2 (6 bases). There are 16 residues in the CDR3. Per the germline V gene, CDR1 is SGDLS and CDR2 is YYNGEE. Trimming pared 4 bases from V and 7 bases from J, leaving 21 bases between. CDR3 loop: CASSPVGAGRWNEQFF. The CDR3 nucleotides read TGTGCCAGCAGCCCAGTAGGAGCGGGTCGGTGGAATGAGCAGTTCTTC.

The rearrangement joins TRBV19 to TRBJ2-1; 12 bases match TRBD2. CDR3 length: 17 amino acids. CDR1 and CDR2 (germline): LNHDA, SQIVND (reference sequence). Trimming took 3 bases from V and 2 from J; bases not matched to a gene: 5. The CDR3 reads CASSIWLAGGPYNEQFF. The CDR3 DNA follows: TGTGCCAGTAGTATTTGGCTAGCGGGAGGGCCCTACAATGAGCAGTTCTTC. Variable domain in full (rest from reference TRBV19 and TRBJ2-1): DGGITQSPKYLFRKEGQNVTLSCEQNLNHDAMYWYRQDPGQGLRLIYYSQIVNDFQKGDIAEGYSVSREKKESFPLTVTSAQKNPTAFYLCASSIWLAGGPYNEQFFGPGTRLTVL.

This clone was seen a few times. This chain joins TRBV6-5 and TRBJ1-2, with a possible D match to TRBD1 (5 bases). The V and J ends lost 6 bases and 1 base respectively, with 15 bases between them. This CDR3 has 15 amino acids. Per germline, CDR1 MNHEY and CDR2 SVGAGI. The CDR3 is CASRGGIGGNYGYTF. CDR3 DNA sequence: TGTGCCAGCAGGGGAGGGATTGGGGGTAACTATGGCTACACCTTC.

The rearrangement uses TRBV5-1 and TRBJ2-5; maybe TRBD2 (6 bases). V was shortened by 6 bases and J by 5 bases, with 17 bases between the two germline ends. CDR3 length: 14 residues. Looked up from germline, CDR1 is SGHRS and CDR2 is YFSETQ. CDR3: CASIGTYEGETQYF. The CDR3 coding sequence is TGCGCCAGCATCGGGACTTACGAAGGGGAGACCCAGTACTTC.

This clone was seen a handful of times. The V call is TRBV19, the J call TRBJ1-5; 10 bases match TRBD1. Germline CDR1 reads LNHDA; CDR2 reads SQIVND (reference sequence). The CDR3 runs 15 residues. Losses at the gene ends were 8 bases for V and 3 bases for J; bases not matched to a gene: 7. CDR3 amino acids: CASSLTGGNNQPQHF. The CDR3 DNA is TGTGCCAGTTCTCTGACAGGGGGCAACAATCAGCCCCAGCATTTT.

V is TRBV5-1 and J is TRBJ2-7; 13 bases map to TRBD2. V lost 4 bases to trimming and J lost 4 bases; unmatched junction nucleotides: 5. This CDR3 has 15 residues. Germline-derived CDR1 and CDR2 are SGHRS and YFSETQ. The CDR3 bases are TGCGCCAGCAGCCCCGGGACTAGCGGGAAGTACGAGCAGTACTTC. Translation gives CASSPGTSGKYEQYF.

The chain employs TRBV7-9 and TRBJ1-6, with 9 positions matching TRBD1. Germline V gene lookup returns CDR1 SEHNR and CDR2 FQNEAQ (reference sequence). The CDR3 consists of 18 residues. V dropped 5 bases and J dropped 4; count of bases not matched to a gene: 12. CDR3 DNA: TGTGCCAGCAGCCCCAGTCGCGGTGGGACAGGGTATAATTCACCCCTCCACTTT. This translates into CASSPSRGGTGYNSPLHF.

This clone was found a few times. The chain couples TRBV7-8 to TRBJ2-7; 7 positions agree with TRBD1. This CDR3 region has 15 residues. Per the germline V gene, CDR1 is SGHVS and CDR2 is FQNEAQ. V lost 5 bases, J lost 2 bases, and 9 bases stayed unmatched. CDR3 bases: TGTGCCAGCAGCCTTACCGGGACAGACACCTACGAGCAGTACTTC. Its translation is CASSLTGTDTYEQYF. Variable domain in full (rest from reference TRBV7-8 and TRBJ2-7): GAGVSQSPRYKVAKRGQDVALRCDPISGHVSLFWYQQALGQGPEFLTYFQNEAQLDKSGLPSDRFFAERPEGSVSTLKIQRTQQEDSAVYLCASSLTGTDTYEQYFGPGTRLTVT.

This clone has only a few counts. The chain carries TRBV7-9 and TRBJ1-1, with 8 nucleotides matching TRBD1. Germline V gene data show CDR1 as SEHNR and CDR2 as FQNEAQ (reference sequence). The CDR3 has 14 amino acids. The ends lost 2 bases at V and 9 bases at J; junction bases unmatched: 8. CDR3 sequence reads: CASSLLLGQGKAFF. The CDR3 DNA reads as TGTGCCAGCAGCTTACTGTTAGGACAGGGCAAAGCTTTCTTT.

The chain combines TRBV15 with TRBJ2-5, with a weak D call TRBD1 (6 bases). Germline V gene lookup returns CDR1 LNHNV and CDR2 YYDKDF (reference sequence). V was cut by 0 bases and J by 8 bases, with 19 bases left in between. CDR3 length: 16 amino acids. CDR3 residues: CATSRDRGFLGGTQYF. DNA of the CDR3: TGTGCCACCAGCAGAGATCGGGGCTTTCTAGGGGGAACCCAGTACTTC. The whole variable domain, filled in from reference TRBV15 and TRBJ2-5, reads DAMVIQNPRYQVTQFGKPVTLSCSQTLNHNVMYWYQQKSSQAPKLLFHYYDKDFNNEADTPDNFQSRRPNTSFCFLDIRSPGLGDTAMYLCATSRDRGFLGGTQYFGPGTRLLVL.

The chain uses TRBV2 and TRBJ2-5; 8 positions match TRBD2. The J call may be faulty, since TRBJ2-7 better matches the DNA end. This CDR3 contains 15 residues. The germline V gene has CDR1 SNHLY and CDR2 FYNNEI. The CDR3 sequence is CASSESGTRAYEQYF. Here the CDR3 DNA reads TGTGCCAGCAGTGAGTCCGGGACTAGAGCCTACGAGCAGTACTTC.

The rearrangement uses TRBV29-1 and TRBJ2-2; D is unclear. This CDR3 contains 13 residues. Between the trimmed V and J ends, which lost 0 bases and 3 bases, there was a span of 5 bases. Per germline, CDR1 SQVTM and CDR2 ANQGSEA. This chain's CDR3 is CSVEEGDTGELFF. The CDR3 bases are TGCAGCGTTGAAGAAGGAGACACCGGGGAGCTGTTTTTT.

This clone was seen more than once but under ten times. This chain joins TRBV10-3 and TRBJ2-2, with D perhaps TRBD2 (6 bases). The CDR3 covers 11 residues. Germline V gives CDR1 ENHRY, CDR2 SYGVKD. Trimming removed 9 bases from V and 4 bases from J, with 6 bases in between. The CDR3 loop reads CAMGGTGELFF. CDR3 bases: TGTGCCATGGGGGGCACCGGGGAGCTGTTTTTT.

The V gene is TRBV5-1, the J gene TRBJ2-3; 10 bases map to TRBD2. Germline CDR1 SGHRS, CDR2 YFSETQ. The trim removed 9 bases at V and 2 bases at J, leaving 9 bases unmatched. The length of the CDR3 is 15 residues. CDR3 nucleotide sequence: TGCGCCACCTACCCAGCGGGAGGGAACACAGATACGCAGTATTTT. This translates into CATYPAGGNTDTQYF.

The genes are TRBV5-1 and TRBJ1-1; D is possibly TRBD1 (5 bases). The length of the CDR3 is 15 residues. Per the germline V gene, CDR1 is SGHRS and CDR2 is YFSETQ. V lost 4 bases, J lost 1 base, and 14 bases lay in between. The CDR3 sequence: CASSVWSGQNTEAFF. The CDR3 DNA follows: TGCGCCAGCAGCGTATGGTCAGGACAGAACACTGAAGCTTTCTTT.

There are a few counts of this clone. V and J are TRBV5-4 and TRBJ2-3, with 7 bases that match TRBD1. The J segment lost 3 bases and the V segment lost 1 base, leaving 8 bases of the junction unmatched. This CDR3 comprises 16 residues. Per the germline V gene, CDR1 is SGHNT and CDR2 is YYREEE (reference sequence). As DNA, the CDR3 is TGTGCCAGCAGCTTGAGTTTAGGGGGCGTGACAGATACGCAGTATTTT. Protein: CASSLSLGGVTDTQYF.

Details on this clone: The junction shows a germline mismatch at one end, possibly a read error. Within the sample, other DNA sequences also encode this same CDR3. DNA of the CDR3: TGTGCTAGCATGGCGGGAGGGAACAATGAGCAGTTCTTC. The encoded protein is CASMAGGNNEQFF. This sequence joins TRBV27 and TRBJ2-1, with TRBD2 matching 9 bases. CDR3 length: 13 amino acids. The germline CDR1 and CDR2 sequences are MNHEY and SMNVEV (reference sequence).

This CDR3 reads CAYEMTGPRGYTF. CDR3 DNA: TGTGCCTATGAAATGACAGGGCCGAGGGGCTACACCTTC. J is TRBJ1-2 and V is TRBV30; 7 bases are shared with TRBD1. The CDR3 covers 13 residues. Looked up from germline, CDR1 is GTSNPN and CDR2 is SVGIG (reference sequence). Germline trimming cut 7 bases from V and 8 bases from J; bases unmatched to any gene: 13. Full variable domain (remainder filled in from reference TRBV30 and TRBJ1-2): SQTIHQWPATLVQPVGSPLSLECTVEGTSNPNLYWYRQAAGRGLQLLFYSVGIGQISSEVPQNLSASRPQDRQFILSSKKLLLSDSGFYLCAYEMTGPRGYTFGSGTRLTVV.

This clone was seen a few times. CDR3 DNA: TGTGCCAGCAGTGCGCACAGGGGGCAACACACTGAAGCTTTCTTT. Translated, it gives CASSAHRGQHTEAFF. This chain joins TRBV6-6 and TRBJ1-1; 9 nucleotides match TRBD1. The CDR3 sequence is 15 residues long. V dropped 5 bases and J dropped 3; count of bases not matched to a gene: 7. Germline loops: CDR1 MNHNY, CDR2 SVGAGI (reference sequence).

The chain employs TRBV6-1 and TRBJ2-7, with TRBD2 as a possible D gene (6 bases). Deletions cut 3 bases from V and 3 bases from J, with 18 bases between. Looked up from germline, CDR1 is MNHNS and CDR2 is SASEGT. The CDR3 runs to 16 residues. CDR3 residues: CASSDVSGVGGYEQYF. The CDR3, as DNA: TGTGCCAGCAGTGACGTCTCGGGAGTTGGAGGCTACGAGCAGTACTTC.

This clone has only a few counts. This rearrangement joins TRBV19 to TRBJ2-6, with TRBD1 matching 7 bases. The CDR3 is made up of 18 amino acids. J lost 1 base, V lost 6 bases, and 12 bases had no gene match. CDR1 and CDR2 (germline): LNHDA, SQIVND (reference sequence). CDR3 amino acids: CASSLIRQGRSGANVLTF. The CDR3 DNA reads TGTGCCAGTAGCCTCATCCGACAGGGTCGGTCTGGGGCCAACGTCCTGACTTTC. The full variable domain, its missing parts supplied by reference TRBV19 and TRBJ2-6, is DGGITQSPKYLFRKEGQNVTLSCEQNLNHDAMYWYRQDPGQGLRLIYYSQIVNDFQKGDIAEGYSVSREKKESFPLTVTSAQKNPTAFYLCASSLIRQGRSGANVLTFGAGSRLTVL.

This clone was counted a few times. J is TRBJ2-2 and V is TRBV18; D remains unclear. Germline V gives CDR1 KGHSH, CDR2 LQKENI. The CDR3 is 16 residues long. Deletions cut 3 bases from V and 3 bases from J, with 14 bases between. CDR3 in DNA: TGTGCCAGCTCACCCCCCCAGGCCCGCGACACCGGGGAGCTGTTTTTT. Translating gives CASSPPQARDTGELFF.